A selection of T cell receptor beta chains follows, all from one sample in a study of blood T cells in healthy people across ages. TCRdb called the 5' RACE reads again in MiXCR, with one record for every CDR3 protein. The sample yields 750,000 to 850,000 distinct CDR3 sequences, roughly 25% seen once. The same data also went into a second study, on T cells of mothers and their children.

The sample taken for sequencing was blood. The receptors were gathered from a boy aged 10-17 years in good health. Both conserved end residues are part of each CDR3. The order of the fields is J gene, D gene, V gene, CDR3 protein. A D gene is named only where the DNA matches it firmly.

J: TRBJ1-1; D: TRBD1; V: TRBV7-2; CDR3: CASSLEGDRGEGFF
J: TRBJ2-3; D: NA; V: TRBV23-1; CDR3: CASSQPGVSDTQYF
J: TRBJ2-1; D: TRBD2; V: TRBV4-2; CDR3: CASSHAVQAGGYEQFF
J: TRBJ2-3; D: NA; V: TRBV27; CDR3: CASSSEISPGTHHTDTQYF
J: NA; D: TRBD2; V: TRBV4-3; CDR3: CASSGEREESYEQYF
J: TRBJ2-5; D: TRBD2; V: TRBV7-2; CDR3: CASSLVAGRGETQYF
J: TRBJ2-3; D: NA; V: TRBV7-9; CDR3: CASSLGSTSTDTQYF
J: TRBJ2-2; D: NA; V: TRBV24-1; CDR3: CATSVELHTGELFF
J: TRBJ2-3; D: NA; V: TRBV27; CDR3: CASSLSKSGAGHHTDTQYF
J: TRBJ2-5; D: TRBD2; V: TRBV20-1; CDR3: CSARDGAGVETQYF
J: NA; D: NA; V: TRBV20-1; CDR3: CSGAPGNSNEQFF
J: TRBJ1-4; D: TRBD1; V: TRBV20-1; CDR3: CSAREGTGREKLFF
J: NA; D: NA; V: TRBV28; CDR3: CASGLLWGRYEQYF
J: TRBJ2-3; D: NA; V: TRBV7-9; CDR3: CAISLLPDTQYF
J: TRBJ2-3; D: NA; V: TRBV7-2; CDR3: CASSLGGAARTDTQYF
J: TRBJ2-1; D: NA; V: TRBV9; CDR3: CASSGSSSNEQFF
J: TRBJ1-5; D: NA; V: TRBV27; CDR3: CASSFSGRYQPQHF
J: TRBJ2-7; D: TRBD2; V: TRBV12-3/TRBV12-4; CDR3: CASSGHPRGGRAYYEQYF
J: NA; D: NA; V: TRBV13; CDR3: CASSLGLLSEQYF
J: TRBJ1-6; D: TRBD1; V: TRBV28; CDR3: CASSAGTGTNSPLHF
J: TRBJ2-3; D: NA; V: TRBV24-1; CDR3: CATSRNEDVSTDTQYF
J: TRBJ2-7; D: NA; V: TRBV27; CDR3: CASSLSIRASSYEQYF
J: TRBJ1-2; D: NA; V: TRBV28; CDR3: CASEKGIGYGYTF
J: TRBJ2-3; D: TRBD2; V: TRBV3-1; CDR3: CASSPLASADTQYF
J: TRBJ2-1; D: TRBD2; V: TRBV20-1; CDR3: CSARDIGLAGGLDEQFF
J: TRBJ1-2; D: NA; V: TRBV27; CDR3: CASSVAGRATYGYTF
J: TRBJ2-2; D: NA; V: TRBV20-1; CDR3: CSARANQQKAGGELFF
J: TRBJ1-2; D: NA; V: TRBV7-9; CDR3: CASSSSFRYGYTF
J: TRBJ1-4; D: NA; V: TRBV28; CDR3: CASSPPGANEKLFF
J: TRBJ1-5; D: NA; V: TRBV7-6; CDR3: CASSLSGRNSNQPQHF
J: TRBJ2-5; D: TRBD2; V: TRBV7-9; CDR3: CASTSGVLQETQYF
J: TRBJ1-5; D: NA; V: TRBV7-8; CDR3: CASSSPSGGQPQHF
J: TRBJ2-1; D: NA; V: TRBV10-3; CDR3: CAISDTSNEQFF
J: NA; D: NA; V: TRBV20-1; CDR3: CSARDFRSGPGEQYF
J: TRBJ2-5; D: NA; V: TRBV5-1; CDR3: CASSLDLVISNEQHF
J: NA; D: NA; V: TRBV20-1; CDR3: CSARPAGRQETQYF
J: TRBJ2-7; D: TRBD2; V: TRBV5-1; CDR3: CTSGPSGRGASYEQYF